The rows below give T cell receptor beta chains drawn from one sample of a study of OX40 agonist ivuxolimab in advanced cancers. Assay used: immunoSEQ multiplex PCR; TCRdb lists only in-frame clones, some missing. The sample has 50,000 to 65,000 clones; 70% to 90% are singletons. This specimen was CD4+ or CD8+ T cells sorted from blood, taken in a trial of the OX40 agonist ivuxolimab. The receptors were sampled from an adult with an advanced solid tumor such as melanoma, head and neck, liver or kidney cancer. The CDR3 runs from the conserved cysteine through the conserved F or W. Each record gives: J gene, clone size, V gene, D gene, CDR3 DNA, CDR3 protein. D genes are given only for firm matches. Size tells how often a clone was seen (once, few, many) or the class of an expanded clone, and some rows leave it out.

J gene: TRBJ2-5; clone size: -; V gene: TRBV11-1; D gene: -; CDR3 DNA: TGTGCCAGCAGCCTACAGGGACGGGAGACCCAGTACTTC; CDR3 protein: CASSLQGRETQYF
J gene: TRBJ1-4; clone size: -; V gene: TRBV6-5; D gene: -; CDR3 DNA: TGTGCCAGCAGTTACTCCCAGGGGAATGAAAAACTGTTTTTT; CDR3 protein: CASSYSQGNEKLFF
J gene: TRBJ2-7; clone size: once; V gene: TRBV7-9; D gene: -; CDR3 DNA: TGTGCCAGCAGCCGCACAGGGTTGGGGATTTACGAGCAGTACTTC; CDR3 protein: CASSRTGLGIYEQYF
J gene: TRBJ2-7; clone size: -; V gene: TRBV6-5; D gene: TRBD1; CDR3 DNA: TGTGCCAGCAGTTACCAAGGACAGGGGTACGAGCAGTACTTC; CDR3 protein: CASSYQGQGYEQYF
J gene: TRBJ1-2; clone size: -; V gene: TRBV19; D gene: -; CDR3 DNA: TGTGCCAGTAGTATTAGCGGTCTCGCGGGAGATGGCTACACCTTC; CDR3 protein: CASSISGLAGDGYTF
J gene: TRBJ1-5; clone size: few; V gene: TRBV29-1; D gene: TRBD1; CDR3 DNA: TGCAGCGTTGAGCTACAGGGGGCTGGGCCCCAGCATTTT; CDR3 protein: CSVELQGAGPQHF
J gene: TRBJ1-2; clone size: -; V gene: TRBV15; D gene: -; CDR3 DNA: TGTGCCACCAGCAGAGGGGATTATGGCTACACCTTC; CDR3 protein: CATSRGDYGYTF
J gene: TRBJ2-3; clone size: -; V gene: TRBV7-9; D gene: TRBD2; CDR3 DNA: TGTGCCAGCAGCTTAGTTAGACTAGCGGGAGTCATAGATACGCAGTATTTT; CDR3 protein: CASSLVRLAGVIDTQYF
J gene: TRBJ2-3; clone size: -; V gene: TRBV5-1; D gene: TRBD2; CDR3 DNA: TGCGCCAGCAGCTTGGGTACGGGAGGTCAAGATACGCAGTATTTT; CDR3 protein: CASSLGTGGQDTQYF
J gene: TRBJ2-7; clone size: -; V gene: TRBV28; D gene: -; CDR3 DNA: TGTGCCAGCAGTTTGAGTGGGGGCGAGCAGTACTTC; CDR3 protein: CASSLSGGEQYF